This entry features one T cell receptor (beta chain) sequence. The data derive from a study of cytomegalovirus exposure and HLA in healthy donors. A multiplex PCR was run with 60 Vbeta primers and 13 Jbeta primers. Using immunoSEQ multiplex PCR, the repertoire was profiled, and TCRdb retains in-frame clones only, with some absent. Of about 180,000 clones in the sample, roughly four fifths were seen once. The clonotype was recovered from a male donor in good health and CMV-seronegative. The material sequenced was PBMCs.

CDR3 sequence reads: CAWSVNEAHEQFF. CDR3 bases: TGTGCCTGGAGTGTGAACGAGGCCCATGAGCAGTTCTTC. This chain uses TRBV30 with TRBJ2-1; D is ambiguous. This CDR3 region has 13 residues. Germline V gene data show CDR1 as GTSNPN and CDR2 as SVGIG (reference sequence). Trimming shortened V by 0 bases and J by 8 bases, and 11 bases separated the two germline ends.